The rows below give T cell receptor beta chains drawn from one sample of a study of cytomegalovirus exposure and HLA in healthy donors. The assay was immunoSEQ multiplex PCR, and TCRdb's table has in-frame clones only and misses some. This sample carries about 250,000 clones, 80% to 95% of them seen once, and the ten largest clones take about 1.5%. Sequenced: PBMCs. These TCRs come from a girl aged 2-10 years in good health and CMV-seronegative. Both conserved end residues are part of each CDR3. Fields, in order: clone size, J gene, D gene, V gene, CDR3 protein, CDR3 DNA. The D gene is left open where the match is weak. Clone size, where shown, is once, few, many, or a class for clones that have expanded.

. TRBJ1-2 TRBD1 TRBV11-2 CASSRQPAYRGEGGYTF TGTGCCAGCAGCCGCCAGCCGGCGTACAGGGGGGAGGGCGGCTACACCTTC
. TRBJ1-2 TRBD1 TRBV5-1 CASSLGQGANYGYTF TGCGCCAGCAGCTTGGGACAGGGAGCTAACTATGGCTACACCTTC
. TRBJ1-1 . TRBV7-9 CASSINGVEAFF TGTGCCAGCAGCATCAACGGGGTCGAAGCTTTCTTT
. TRBJ1-2 . TRBV5-8 CASSPGGEGGAYGYTF TGTGCCAGCAGCCCGGGCGGTGAAGGGGGTGCCTATGGCTACACCTTC
. TRBJ1-5 . TRBV2 CASRDVSGNQPQHF TGTGCCAGCAGAGATGTTTCGGGCAATCAGCCCCAGCATTTT
. TRBJ2-3 . TRBV27 CARKAGSTDTQYF TGTGCCAGGAAGGCGGGAAGCACAGATACGCAGTATTTT
. TRBJ1-4 . TRBV27 CASSLRWEVTNEKLFF TGTGCCAGCAGTTTAAGATGGGAGGTTACTAATGAAAAACTGTTTTTT
. TRBJ2-5 TRBD2 TRBV4-2 CAGSQGEQRGVGETQYF TGTGCCGGCAGCCAAGGAGAGCAGCGGGGGGTGGGAGAGACCCAGTACTTC
. TRBJ2-7 . TRBV11-2 CASSSTAYEQYF TGTGCCAGCAGCTCTACAGCCTACGAGCAGTACTTC
. TRBJ2-7 . TRBV28 CASSPPFYEQYF TGTGCCAGCAGCCCCCCTTTCTACGAGCAGTACTTC
. TRBJ1-3 . TRBV6-1 CASSEKRMGTIYF TGTGCCAGCAGTGAAAAGCGGATGGGCACCATATATTTT
few TRBJ2-5 . TRBV5-4 CASSPPERPETQYF TGTGCCAGCAGCCCCCCGGAGAGGCCAGAGACCCAGTACTTC
. TRBJ2-1 TRBD2 TRBV30 CAWSAPRLAGGGIGYNEQFF TGTGCCTGGAGTGCGCCCCGCCTAGCGGGAGGGGGCATTGGCTACAATGAGCAGTTCTTC
. TRBJ1-1 TRBD1 TRBV18 CASSPPPGQGAGTEAFF TGTGCCAGCTCACCACCTCCGGGACAGGGCGCGGGCACTGAAGCTTTCTTT
once TRBJ1-1 TRBD1 TRBV27 CASRQTGGPVSTEAFF TGTGCCAGCAGACAAACAGGGGGCCCTGTGAGCACTGAAGCTTTCTTT
. TRBJ1-2 TRBD1 TRBV18 CASSPLGQGAFVDYTF TGTGCCAGCTCACCTCTAGGACAGGGGGCATTCGTTGACTACACCTTC
. TRBJ2-2 TRBD2 TRBV10-3 CAISSGGATETGELFF TGTGCCATCAGTAGCGGGGGGGCAACTGAGACCGGGGAGCTGTTTTTT
. TRBJ2-2 TRBD2 TRBV2 CAIDGGATGELFF TGTGCCATTGACGGGGGGGCCACCGGGGAGCTGTTTTTT
. TRBJ1-3 . TRBV7-3 CASSLNQGTGNTIYF TGTGCCAGCAGCTTAAATCAGGGTACTGGAAACACCATATATTTT
. TRBJ1-2 . TRBV19 CATYPSGQGYGYTF .
. TRBJ1-6 TRBD1 TRBV19 CASSETGGTSPLHF TGTGCCAGTAGTGAGACAGGGGGGACTTCACCCCTCCACTTT
. TRBJ2-7 . TRBV5-6 CASSLRQAYEQYF TGTGCCAGCAGCTTGAGGCAGGCCTACGAGCAGTACTTC
. TRBJ2-5 . TRBV2 CASSETRAGRETQYF TGTGCCAGCAGTGAAACACGGGCAGGGAGGGAGACCCAGTACTTC
few TRBJ2-3 TRBD2 TRBV7-7 CASSLGGLDADTQYF TGTGCTAGCAGCTTAGGTGGACTAGATGCAGATACGCAGTATTTT
. TRBJ2-7 TRBD1 TRBV7-2 CASSPLGQASYEQYF TGTGCCAGCAGCCCTCTTGGACAGGCCTCCTACGAGCAGTACTTC
. TRBJ2-2 . TRBV5-1 CASTPGWGRGELFF TGCGCCAGCACCCCGGGTTGGGGGCGAGGGGAGCTGTTTTTT
. TRBJ2-7 TRBD2 TRBV6-6 CASSYGLAGYEQYF TGTGCCAGCAGTTACGGACTAGCGGGCTACGAGCAGTACTTC
. TRBJ2-1 . TRBV13 CASSLGDTSLYNEQFF TGTGCCAGCAGCTTAGGGGACACTAGCCTCTACAATGAGCAGTTCTTC
. TRBJ2-3 . TRBV4-2 CASSQDILASSTDTQYF TGTGCCAGCAGCCAAGATATCCTAGCCTCTAGCACAGATACGCAGTATTTT
. TRBJ1-4 TRBD1 TRBV5-1 CASSSGTGEYEKLFF TGCGCCAGCAGCTCGGGGACAGGGGAATATGAAAAACTGTTTTTT
. TRBJ2-3 . TRBV5-8 CASSLVVTSTDTQYF TGTGCCAGCAGCTTGGTAGTGACTAGCACAGATACGCAGTATTTT
. TRBJ2-5 TRBD1 TRBV9 CASSAAGTGGPQYF TGTGCCAGCAGCGCCGCCGGGACAGGGGGCCCCCAGTACTTC
. TRBJ2-3 TRBD1 TRBV13 CASRDRGTDTQYF TGTGCCAGCAGGGACAGGGGCACAGATACGCAGTATTTT
. TRBJ1-1 . TRBV14 CASSQARPVGTEAFF TGTGCCAGCAGCCAAGCGCGGCCCGTTGGGACTGAAGCTTTCTTT
. TRBJ2-7 . TRBV2 CASSPETLYEQYF TGTGCCAGCAGTCCAGAGACATTGTACGAGCAGTACTTC